These T cell receptor beta chains were read from a single sample in a study of vaccination effects on CD4 cells after COVID-19. Generated by immunoSEQ multiplex PCR, the TCRdb table keeps only in-frame clones and is missing some. The sample has tens of thousands of clones, 76% seen once. These receptors are not linked to any known antigen. Sequenced material: CD4+ T cells from PBMCs cultured without peptide, taken before COVID-19 vaccination. Receptor source: a human donor who had a prior SARS-CoV-2 infection. The CDR3 runs from the conserved cysteine through the conserved F or W.

v_call	j_call	cdr3_aa
TRBV18	TRBJ2-1	CASSPWAGGIDEQFF
TRBV5-1	TRBJ2-5	CASSLGGGKETQYF
TRBV18	TRBJ2-1	CASSPQTELEQFF
TRBV3-1/TRBV3-2	TRBJ1-1	CASSQERGDWTPGAFF
TRBV9	TRBJ2-2	CASSDKGLAGNTGELFF
TRBV7-2	TRBJ2-7	CASSLAVSRSLYEQYF
TRBV30	TRBJ2-1	CAWDPRGGSEQFF
TRBV12-3/TRBV12-4	TRBJ1-2	CASGSNKSSRYTF
TRBV19	TRBJ2-3	CASTRTGLPNPVTDTQYF
TRBV4-3	TRBJ2-5	CASSKSSKGQETQYF
TRBV6-4	TRBJ2-3	CASSQLPEGPDTQYF
TRBV19	TRBJ2-5	CASSIGGGAGGETQYF
TRBV4-1	TRBJ1-1	CASSQVSVGYTEAFF
TRBV9	TRBJ2-1	CASSVVGSRTVGANEQFF
TRBV15	TRBJ1-6	CATSESYYSPLHF
TRBV27	TRBJ1-2	CASSNGRPYGYTF
TRBV7-8	TRBJ2-7	CASSLSASGRRNPYEQYF
TRBV30	TRBJ2-7	CAWRQVYEQYF
TRBV10-3	TRBJ2-3	CAIGPGRGRADTQYF
TRBV6-5	TRBJ1-6	CASSYLDRGLTSPLHF
TRBV28	TRBJ1-3	CAITRGIGNTIYF
TRBV3-1/TRBV3-2	TRBJ2-3	CASGQGSDTQYF
TRBV25-1	TRBJ1-6	CASRKRADNSPLHF
TRBV6-5	TRBJ2-7	CASSYGQGLNYEQYF
TRBV6-2/TRBV6-3	TRBJ1-1	CASSNGVTEAFF
TRBV7-9	TRBJ1-5	CASSSRGSQPQHF
TRBV7-2	TRBJ1-5	CASSFQGGEPQHF
TRBV7-2	TRBJ2-7	CASSLGTSGIVGYEQYF
TRBV9	TRBJ1-2	CASSADRARYGYTF
TRBV6-5	TRBJ2-7	CASSLAGGGSYEQYF
TRBV18	TRBJ2-5	CASSPRTSGDQETQYF
TRBV7-8	TRBJ2-3	CASSPRVAGGTTDTQYF
TRBV5-1	TRBJ1-1	CASSPGLSGVSEAFF
TRBV7-6	TRBJ2-7	CASSLGQGGSYEQYF
TRBV5-6	TRBJ2-7	CASSLDLLSYEQYF
TRBV11-3	TRBJ2-7	CASSLGYRQKYF
TRBV3-1/TRBV3-2	TRBJ2-1	CASSQDRLAVNLVSYNEQFF
TRBV23-1	TRBJ1-5	CASSQSGGLENSNQPQHF
TRBV28	TRBJ2-3	CASRRGTSTDTQYF
TRBV10-3	TRBJ1-2	CAIRALGRLNYGYTF
TRBV5-1	TRBJ2-3	CASSYTFGLAGDTQYF
TRBV12-3/TRBV12-4	TRBJ1-1	CARSVGGTTEAFF
TRBV5-4	TRBJ2-3	CASSVAGSRTDTQYF
TRBV18	TRBJ1-2	CASSRRHGYTF
TRBV12-3/TRBV12-4	TRBJ1-1	CASSGQQNTEAFF
TRBV6-2/TRBV6-3	TRBJ1-5	CASSYRGSGQPQHF
TRBV29-1	TRBJ2-2	CSAKWQTSGIGELFF
TRBV18	TRBJ2-1	CASSPVGSNEQFF
TRBV5-1	TRBJ1-6	CASSVTPQSSYNSPLHF
TRBV19	TRBJ2-1	CASSKVGGTYNEQFF